One sample yielded the 15 T cell receptor beta chains listed below, sequenced in a study of T cell repertoires in cytomegalovirus infection. Each CDR3 protein gets one entry after TCRdb re-called the reads with MiXCR. This repertoire shows roughly 630,000 distinct CDR3 sequences, more than 20% found once; its top ten account for approximately 8%. The sequenced sample was CD8+ T cells from PBMCs. The receptors here all came from a human donor in good health (CMV status not recorded). Some clones in this sample may be carry-over from other donors' samples.

This chain connects TRBV7-9 to TRBJ2-1; D may match TRBD1 or TRBD2 (6 bases each). V lost 5 bases, J lost 3 bases, and 11 bases lay in between. The germline CDR1 and CDR2 sequences are SEHNR and FQNEAQ (reference sequence). CDR3 length equals 14 residues. As DNA, the CDR3 is TGTGCCAGCAGCCGAGAGGGGGGCTACAATGAGCAGTTCTTC. It is translated as CASSREGGYNEQFF.

This clonotype occurred many times. The chain carries TRBV6-2 or TRBV6-3 and TRBJ2-3; 10 nucleotides align to TRBD1. Germline CDR1 reads MNHEY; CDR2 reads SVGEGT. The length of the CDR3 is 15 residues. With 8 bases clipped from V and 4 bases from J, the junction kept 9 bases outside the gene matches. CDR3 sequence (DNA): TGTGCCAGCTCACTACCGGACAGGGGGGCAGATACGCAGTATTTT. It encodes CASSLPDRGADTQYF.

The chain joins TRBV11-2 to TRBJ1-5; the D is unclear. CDR3 length: 16 residues. Trimming removed 0 bases from V and 0 bases from J, with 9 bases in between. Per germline, CDR1 SGHAT and CDR2 FQNNGV. Here the CDR3 reads CASSLDDSYSNQPQHF. The CDR3 DNA reads as TGTGCCAGCAGCTTAGACGATTCATATAGCAATCAGCCCCAGCATTTT.

This clonotype was detected only a few times. The V call is TRBV20-1, the J call TRBJ2-5; tentatively, D is TRBD1 (6 bases). The CDR3 runs 13 residues. V was clipped by 2 bases and J by 3 bases, with 10 bases between them. Per the germline V gene, CDR1 is DFQATT and CDR2 is SNEGSKA (reference sequence). The CDR3 DNA reads TGCAGTGCTAGATCTGGACAGAAAGAGACCCAGTACTTC. This sequence encodes CSARSGQKETQYF.

This clonotype was observed a handful of times. The chain carries TRBV29-1 and TRBJ2-5; no firm D call. V shed 4 bases and J shed 9 bases, with 3 bases lying between them. The CDR3 length is 8 residues. Germline loops: CDR1 SQVTM, CDR2 ANQGSEA. This chain's CDR3 is CSVGPQYF. DNA for the CDR3: TGCAGCGTTGGCCCCCAGTACTTC.

This clonotype occurred many times. V and J are TRBV28 and TRBJ1-1, with D unresolved. The CDR3 length is 11 residues. CDR1 MDHEN and CDR2 SYDVKM come from the germline V gene. With 7 bases removed from V and 3 bases from J, the gap between germline ends came to 6 bases. The CDR3 loop reads CASKRDTEAFF. As DNA, the CDR3 is TGTGCCAGCAAAAGGGACACTGAAGCTTTCTTT.

This clonotype was seen a few times. The chain couples TRBV6-2 or TRBV6-3 to TRBJ2-5; 8 bases match TRBD1. V shed 1 base, J shed 3 bases, and the junction held 4 bases outside the gene matches. The CDR3 is 15 amino acids. Per germline, CDR1 MNHEY and CDR2 SVGEGT. In DNA, the CDR3 is TGTGCCAGCAGTTACTTCGACAGGGGAGAAGAGACCCAGTACTTC. Protein product: CASSYFDRGEETQYF.

CDR3 in DNA: TGCGCCAGCAGCTTTGGGGCCTCCTACAATGAGCAGTTCTTC. Residues: CASSFGASYNEQFF. The chain joins TRBV5-1 to TRBJ2-1, with D perhaps TRBD1 (5 bases). The ends were cut back, 2 bases at V and 0 bases at J, with 6 bases in the middle. The CDR3 covers 14 residues. CDR1 is SGHRS and CDR2 is YFSETQ in the germline V gene.

Turning to this clonotype: This may come from a read error, since a much larger clone is one base off. The chain has TRBV7-2 and TRBJ1-5; D not certain. The CDR3 has 14 residues. V was cut by 2 bases and J by 3 bases, with 8 bases left in between. The germline CDR1 and CDR2 sequences are SGHTA and FQGNSA. In nucleotides, the CDR3 is TGTGCCAGCAGCTTATATGACAACAATCAGCCCCAGCATTTT. Amino acid sequence: CASSLYDNNQPQHF. Supplemented by reference TRBV7-2 and TRBJ1-5, the full variable domain reads GAGVSQSPSNKVTEKGKDVELRCDPISGHTALYWYRQSLGQGLEFLIYFQGNSAPDKSGLPSDRFSAERTGGSVSTLTIQRTQQEDSAVYLCASSLYDNNQPQHFGDGTRLSIL.

This clonotype occurred a few times. This chain uses TRBV29-1 with TRBJ1-5; D remains ambiguous. The CDR3 covers 13 residues. Trimming cost V 1 base and J 4 bases, with 8 bases left between them. Looked up from germline, CDR1 is SQVTM and CDR2 is ANQGSEA. The CDR3 nucleotides read TGCAGCGTTGAAGTTAGGAGTAATCAGCCCCAGCATTTT. Translating it yields CSVEVRSNQPQHF.

This clonotype was observed a few times. The chain couples TRBV2 to TRBJ2-3, with D perhaps being TRBD1 or TRBD2 (6 bases each). The CDR3 consists of 15 residues. CDR1 SNHLY and CDR2 FYNNEI come from the germline V gene. V gave up 3 bases and J gave up 4 bases, with 14 bases separating them. CDR3 sequence (DNA): TGTGCCAGCAGTGATAACAGGGACTTGTCAGATACGCAGTATTTT. Translating it yields CASSDNRDLSDTQYF.

This clonotype was observed at least ten times. The chain recombines TRBV20-1 with TRBJ2-5; D is unclear. The CDR3 runs 15 residues. Between the trimmed V and J ends, which lost 2 bases and 0 bases, there was a span of 13 bases. Germline CDR1 and CDR2: DFQATT and SNEGSKA (reference sequence). As DNA, the CDR3 is TGCAGTGCTAGACACCCCAGAAGGAACCAAGAGACCCAGTACTTC. This sequence encodes CSARHPRRNQETQYF.

The V gene is TRBV12-3 or TRBV12-4, the J gene TRBJ2-2; D unresolved. V was shortened by 6 bases and J by 6 bases, with 8 bases between the two germline ends. This CDR3 region has 12 residues. The CDR3 DNA is TGTGCCAGCAGCTACATGCCCGGGGAGCTGTTTTTT. Protein sequence: CASSYMPGELFF.

The CDR3 nucleotides read TGTGCCAGCAGTTTTCCCCCGGGACAGGGGGGCCAGCCCCAGCATTTT. Its translation: CASSFPPGQGGQPQHF. This chain links TRBV6-6 with TRBJ1-5, with 11 bases that match TRBD1. There are 16 residues in the CDR3. Losses at the gene ends were 4 bases for V and 7 bases for J; bases not matched to a gene: 9. Germline values: CDR1 MNHNY, CDR2 SVGAGI (reference sequence).

This clonotype was seen repeatedly, ten times or more. The chain has TRBV7-2 and TRBJ2-1; the D gene is possibly TRBD1 (5 bases). The CDR3 has 16 residues. The V gene's germline CDR1 is SGHTA and CDR2 FQGNSA. V was pared by 2 bases and J by 4 bases, with 15 bases between. The CDR3 coding sequence is TGTGCCAGCAGCTTATATGGTAACAGGTATTACAATGAGCAGTTCTTC. Amino acid sequence: CASSLYGNRYYNEQFF.